This T cell receptor (beta chain) was obtained from a study of Graves' ophthalmopathy and Graves' hyperthyroidism (dated by TCRdb to the late 2010s). The study in broad terms: Peripheral blood samples were taken at the time of initial diagnosis, before any treatment was given. To tell Graves' ophthalmopathy apart from Graves' hyperthyroidism, and to predict which patients would progress to ophthalmopathy, the study relied on TCR beta repertoire signatures. In total, 135 blood samples were TCR-sequenced: around 42 ophthalmopathy, some 75 hyperthyroidism and about 17 hyperthyroidism-to-ophthalmopathy patients. To explore V-J signatures that separate ophthalmopathy from hyperthyroidism, a discovery set of more than 95 patients was enrolled, consisting of 43 with ophthalmopathy and some 56 with stable hyperthyroidism. The independent validation cohort included approximately 19 hyperthyroidism patients plus 17 patients who later progressed from hyperthyroidism to ophthalmopathy. In roughly 6 hyperthyroidism patients, T-cell repertoires of thyroid tissue and blood were compared. After sampling, hyperthyroidism patients received methimazole starting at 30 mg daily, and ophthalmopathy patients received high-dose intravenous methylprednisolone. The 85 to 100 discovery patients were randomly split 7:3 into training and test sets.

TCR beta CDR3 regions were amplified from RNA transcripts for repertoire sequencing. A first-round RT-PCR used HTBI primers with the Qiagen OneStep RT-PCR kit, followed by a second-round multiplex PCR, size selection and purification. The libraries underwent paired-end sequencing with 100 bp reads on an Illumina HiSeq2000. Processing in the source paper ran as follows. Reads were processed with SOAPnuke, discarding reads with adapters, uncalled bases, mean Phred below 15, or no exact constant-primer or identifier match. High-quality paired reads were merged with COPE v1.2.5. Clonotypes were defined as unique nucleotide sequences and were aligned to IMGT TRB V, D and J references using MiTCR v1.1. Analysis was restricted to V-J combinations with a frequency above 0.0001, which covered about 99% of repertoires. A TCR clonal expansion and chaos score per V-J combination was defined as the ratio of F50 clonal expansion to chaos observed in the TCRdist matrix. Features were reduced by Welch's t-statistics and random forest to around 13 V-J combinations, which fed a naive Bayes classifier. The similarity between thyroid and blood repertoires was quantified using the Morisita-Horn index. TCRdb's own reprocessing of the public reads used fastp at Q25 and MiXCR and kept productive beta chains. Rows merge per CDR3 protein into single entries with the most common DNA and genes. The V and J calls shown here were made by TCRdb, not taken from the authors' results. Here the sample has 620,000 or so distinct CDR3 sequences; approximately 21% occur a single time. Clones ranked in the top ten supply around 7% of the sample.

This clonotype was seen only a few times. No antigen is known for it. There are no base qualities to consult, and no much larger clone falls within one base. The paper's findings and limits, for the study overall: In cross-validation, the 13-signature model distinguished ophthalmopathy from stable hyperthyroidism with approximately 88% sensitivity and 81% to 83% specificity, and in the test set the corresponding values were approximately 80% and 68%. Most expanded thyroid clonotypes with a frequency above 0.001 also appeared in blood, which suggests that blood repertoires may reflect the immune response in the thyroid. In validation, the model predicted ophthalmopathy progression with 55% to 71% sensitivity and around 72% specificity; roughly eleven predicted patients were CT-confirmed with GO in a median of 6.5 months. Sample size was not statistically predetermined, and group allocation was not concealed from the investigators.

Hyperthyroidism was defined as stable when no progression to ophthalmopathy occurred within 18 months of follow-up. Hyperthyroidism patients were newly diagnosed, were aged 18 to 65 years, and had a disease duration under 2 months. Anyone with other autoimmune diseases, uncontrolled infections, pregnancy or lactation was excluded from the study. Diagnosis relied on clinical symptoms, serum thyroxine, TRAb, thyroid ultrasound and orbital computed tomography. Using Ficoll-Paque density gradient centrifugation, PBMCs were isolated from less than 11 ml of fresh peripheral blood. Total RNA was extracted with Trizol reagent and quality-checked on an Agilent 2100 Bioanalyzer. Compared with germline, V lacks 4 bases and J lacks 6 bases; bases without a gene match: 9. CDR1 and CDR2 (SGHKS, YYEKEE) derive from the germline V gene (reference sequence). Taken from cysteine to phenylalanine, the CDR3 has 15 residues. Of all the DNA, just the CDR3 is kept, 45 bases in frame from base 1.

Material: peripheral blood. The chain was built from TRBV5-5 and TRBJ1-3; the central 8 bases match TRBD1. The TCR sequence derives from a woman between 18 and 29 years old with stable Graves' hyperthyroidism. Some clones in this sample may be carry-over from other donors' samples. Donor details come from another sample of the same person, matched by shared clones. The CDR3 has the sequence CASSLTWTGKNTIYF. The nucleotide sequence reads TGTGCCAGCAGCCTGACCTGGACAGGGAAAAACACCATATATTTT. The full variable domain, completed from the reference TRBV5-5 and TRBJ1-3 proteins outside the CDR3, reads DAGVTQSPTHLIKTRGQQVTLRCSPISGHKSVSWYQQVLGQGPQFIFQYYEKEERGRGNFPDRFSARQFPNYSSELNVNALLLGDSALYLCASSLTWTGKNTIYFGEGSWLTVV.